Each of the 21 T cell receptor beta chains below was sequenced from the same sample in a study of T cells in Graves' hyperthyroidism and ophthalmopathy. Template material for amplifying TCR beta CDR3 regions consisted of RNA transcripts. The HTBI primer set drove a first-round RT-PCR of the TCR CDR3. TCRdb processed the multiplex PCR reads anew with MiXCR; each CDR3 protein has one entry. The table has around 350,000 distinct CDR3 sequences, 15% seen once. Sequenced sample: blood. These receptors all come from a woman aged 60-75 years with Graves' ophthalmopathy.

This clonotype was counted ten times or more. The chain is built from TRBV5-8 and TRBJ2-7; D unresolved. The V gene's germline CDR1 is SGHTS and CDR2 YDEGEE. The CDR3 covers 13 residues. The V and J ends lost 2 bases and 4 bases respectively, with 10 bases between them. In DNA, the CDR3 is TGTGCCAGCAGCTTCTCCAAAGGTTACGAGCAGTACTTC. Protein product: CASSFSKGYEQYF.

This clonotype appeared many times. The chain links TRBV5-1 to TRBJ2-1, with 11 nucleotides matching TRBD2. This CDR3 comprises 15 residues. V was pared by 3 bases and J by 5 bases, with 4 bases of the junction left unmatched. Germline CDR1 SGHRS, CDR2 YFSETQ. The DNA for the CDR3 is TGCGCCAGCAGCTCACTAGCGGGAGTGGACAATGAGCAGTTCTTC. Its protein product is CASSSLAGVDNEQFF.

This clonotype was picked up many times. This sequence joins TRBV6-5 and TRBJ1-1, with TRBD1 matching over 7 bases. Germline assignment: CDR1 MNHEY and CDR2 SVGAGI. With V trimmed by 2 bases and J by 0 bases, 0 bases remained unmatched. This CDR3 has 14 amino acids. For the CDR3, the DNA is TGTGCCAGCAGTTACCAGGGGGTGAACACTGAAGCTTTCTTT. This encodes CASSYQGVNTEAFF.

The rearrangement links TRBV11-2 to TRBJ2-1; D remains ambiguous. Trimming took off 7 bases at V and 2 bases at J, with 15 bases between the two ends. The CDR3 contains 15 residues. Germline values: CDR1 SGHAT, CDR2 FQNNGV. The CDR3 DNA follows: TGTGCCAGCACCAATCAAGCAGGCGCCTACAATGAGCAGTTCTTC. As protein: CASTNQAGAYNEQFF.

This clonotype was recorded many times. The J gene is TRBJ2-1, the V gene TRBV7-3; 8 nucleotides match TRBD2. This CDR3 is built from 15 residues. CDR1 is SGHTA, CDR2 FQGTGA, per germline. With 4 bases clipped from V and 1 base from J, the junction kept 3 bases outside the gene matches. For the CDR3, the DNA is TGTGCCAGCAGCTCCAGCGGGAGATCCTACAATGAGCAGTTCTTC. Translation: CASSSSGRSYNEQFF.

This clonotype showed up just a few times. The V gene is TRBV20-1, the J gene TRBJ2-3; D gene ambiguous. This CDR3 spans 11 amino acids. V lost 2 bases and J 5 bases, leaving 5 bases between the germline ends. CDR1 and CDR2 from the germline V gene are DFQATT and SNEGSKA (reference sequence). Here the CDR3 DNA reads TGCAGTGCTAGATACCGAGATACGCAGTATTTT. This sequence encodes CSARYRDTQYF.

The rearrangement uses TRBV29-1 and TRBJ1-2; D is perhaps TRBD1 (5 bases). The CDR3 consists of 11 residues. V was shortened by 7 bases and J by 7 bases, with 13 bases between the two germline ends. Germline V lookup: CDR1 SQVTM, CDR2 ANQGSEA. The CDR3 nucleotides read TGCAGCGCGGGGGGGTTGGGTGGCTACACCTTC. Translating it yields CSAGGLGGYTF. The full variable domain, with the rest looked up from reference TRBV29-1 and TRBJ1-2, is SAVISQKPSRDICQRGTSLTIQCQVDSQVTMMFWYRQQPGQSLTLIATANQGSEATYESGFVIDKFPISRPNLTFSTLTVSNMSPEDSSIYLCSAGGLGGYTFGSGTRLTVV.

In its sample, this clonotype was seen many times. V gene TRBV7-3 combines with J gene TRBJ2-1; D may be TRBD1 (5 bases). The CDR3 runs 14 residues. V dropped 2 bases and J dropped 6 bases, with 11 bases sitting between them. Germline V gene lookup returns CDR1 SGHTA and CDR2 FQGTGA. The CDR3 nucleotides are TGTGCCAGCAGCTTAGGTTCCAGGGCCAATGAGCAGTTCTTC. Translation gives CASSLGSRANEQFF. The full variable domain, in which reference TRBV7-3 and TRBJ2-1 provide the parts outside the CDR3, is GAGVSQTPSNKVTEKGKYVELRCDPISGHTALYWYRQSLGQGPEFLIYFQGTGAADDSGLPNDRFFAVRPEGSVSTLKIQRTERGDSAVYLCASSLGSRANEQFFGPGTRLTVL.

The chain links TRBV24-1 to TRBJ2-6; D is unresolved. CDR3 length: 17 amino acids. Trimming shortened V by 7 bases and J by 0 bases, and 15 bases separated the two germline ends. From germline, CDR1 is KGHDR and CDR2 SFDVKD. The CDR3 nucleotides read TGTGCCACCAGCGAGTCACAGATGAACTCTGGGGCCAACGTCCTGACTTTC. Translation gives CATSESQMNSGANVLTF.

This clonotype has at least ten counts. The chain joins TRBV12-3 or TRBV12-4 to TRBJ1-1; D is uncertain. The V and J ends lost 7 bases and 3 bases respectively, with 15 bases between them. CDR3 length equals 14 residues. This CDR3 is CASTLRFPHTEAFF. The CDR3 DNA is TGTGCCAGCACTCTACGTTTCCCCCACACTGAAGCTTTCTTT.

The rearrangement links TRBV3-1 to TRBJ1-2, with D perhaps TRBD1 (5 bases). The CDR3 contains 14 residues. The V gene's germline CDR1 is LGHDT and CDR2 YNNKEL (reference sequence). The V end was cut by 4 bases, the J end by 6 bases, with 15 bases between. In nucleotides, the CDR3 is TGTGCCAGCAGCCCCCTGGGGCGGGGACATGGCTACACCTTC. Translating it yields CASSPLGRGHGYTF. Looking up the rest from reference TRBV3-1 and TRBJ1-2 gives the full variable domain: DTAVSQTPKYLVTQMGNDKSIKCEQNLGHDTMYWYKQDSKKFLKIMFSYNNKELIINETVPNRFSPKSPDKAHLNLHINSLELGDSAVYFCASSPLGRGHGYTFGSGTRLTVV.

This clonotype has a count of ten or more. The CDR3 sequence: CASSDFGTQHNEQFF. The CDR3 coding sequence is TGTGCCAGCAGTGATTTCGGGACACAACACAATGAGCAGTTCTTC. The chain has TRBV2 and TRBJ2-1, with D perhaps TRBD1 (6 bases). Trimming took 3 bases from V and 5 from J, leaving 14 bases between them. This CDR3 has 15 residues. CDR1 is SNHLY and CDR2 is FYNNEI in the germline V gene.

This clonotype was seen more than once but under ten times. The chain employs TRBV2 and TRBJ1-6, with D possibly being TRBD1 (6 bases). Germline values: CDR1 SNHLY, CDR2 FYNNEI. V lost 6 bases to trimming and J lost 0 bases, with 12 bases between them. The CDR3 spans 16 residues. CDR3: CASRGQYSSYNSPLHF. DNA for the CDR3: TGTGCCAGCAGAGGACAGTACAGCTCCTATAATTCACCCCTCCACTTT.

The chain couples TRBV20-1 to TRBJ1-1; D call uncertain. The CDR3 extends over 13 amino acids. Germline assignment: CDR1 DFQATT and CDR2 SNEGSKA (reference sequence). The V gene lost 6 bases and the J gene lost 0 bases, with 11 bases spanning the gap. CDR3 in DNA: TGCAGTGCCCCGAACACTTTGAACACTGAAGCTTTCTTT. Amino acid sequence: CSAPNTLNTEAFF.

This clonotype occurred many times. The chain has TRBV5-5 and TRBJ2-5; 8 nucleotides match TRBD2. Per germline, CDR1 SGHKS and CDR2 YYEKEE (reference sequence). The CDR3 sequence is 15 residues long. V was pared by 0 bases and J by 4 bases, with 5 bases of the junction left unmatched. The CDR3 reads CASSLEAGVGETQYF. As DNA, the CDR3 is TGTGCCAGCAGCTTGGAAGCGGGAGTTGGAGAGACCCAGTACTTC.

This clonotype was seen at least ten times. The rearrangement joins TRBV12-3 or TRBV12-4 to TRBJ2-5; D might be TRBD1 (6 bases). The CDR3 runs to 18 residues. Between the trimmed V and J ends, which lost 5 bases and 5 bases, there was a span of 27 bases. Written as DNA, the CDR3 is TGTGCCAGCAGTCCCGAGAGGGTTAACATCAGGGGCGAGGAGACCCAGTACTTC. This codes for CASSPERVNIRGEETQYF.

The chain joins TRBV5-1 to TRBJ2-3, with D unclear. The CDR3 runs 13 residues. V lost 4 bases and J 3 bases, leaving 9 bases between the germline ends. CDR1 is SGHRS, CDR2 YFSETQ, per germline. CDR3 in DNA: TGCGCCAGCAGCGAACAAGGAACAGATACGCAGTATTTT. Translating it yields CASSEQGTDTQYF.

The genes are TRBV5-4 and TRBJ1-2; the D gene is possibly TRBD1 (5 bases). Per germline, CDR1 SGHNT and CDR2 YYREEE (reference sequence). The length of the CDR3 is 15 residues. With 4 bases removed from V and 0 bases from J, the gap between germline ends came to 13 bases. DNA for the CDR3: TGTGCCAGCAGCGGAGGGGCAGGGACTAACTATGGCTACACCTTC. It translates to CASSGGAGTNYGYTF.

Points on this clonotype: A single base separates this from a much larger clone, so it may be a read error. The chain links TRBV11-2 to TRBJ2-5; D remains ambiguous. V gave up 7 bases and J gave up 2 bases, with 11 bases separating them. The length of the CDR3 is 13 residues. Germline lookup yields CDR1 SGHAT and CDR2 FQNNGV. The CDR3 reads CASTFLAQETQYF. The DNA of the CDR3 is TGTGCCAGCACCTTTCTCGCGCAAGAGACCCAGTACTTC.

This clonotype was found many times. V usage is TRBV28 and J usage is TRBJ2-1, with TRBD2 matching over 12 bases. Germline lookup yields CDR1 MDHEN and CDR2 SYDVKM. The V segment lost 8 bases and the J segment 6 bases; nucleotides outside the gene matches: 2. The CDR3 covers 13 residues. CDR3 protein: CASLAGGSNEQFF. In nucleotides, the CDR3 is TGTGCCAGCCTAGCGGGAGGGTCCAATGAGCAGTTCTTC.

In its sample, this clonotype was seen many times. The chain carries TRBV12-3 or TRBV12-4 and TRBJ1-2, with D perhaps TRBD1 (5 bases). Deletions cut 0 bases from V and 7 bases from J, with 15 bases between. CDR3 length equals 15 residues. CDR3 coding DNA: TGTGCCAGCAGTTTAGCGCTACGGCGGACAAGTGGCTACACCTTC. It yields the protein CASSLALRRTSGYTF.